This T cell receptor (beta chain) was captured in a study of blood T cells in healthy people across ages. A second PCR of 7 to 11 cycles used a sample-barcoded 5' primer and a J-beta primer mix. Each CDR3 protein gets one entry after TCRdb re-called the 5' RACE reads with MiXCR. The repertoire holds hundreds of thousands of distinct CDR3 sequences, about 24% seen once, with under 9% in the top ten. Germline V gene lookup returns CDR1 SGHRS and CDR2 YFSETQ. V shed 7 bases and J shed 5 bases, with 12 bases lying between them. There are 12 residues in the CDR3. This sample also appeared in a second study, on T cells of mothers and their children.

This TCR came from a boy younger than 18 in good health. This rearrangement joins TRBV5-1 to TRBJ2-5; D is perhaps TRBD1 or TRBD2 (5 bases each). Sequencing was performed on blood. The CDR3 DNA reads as TGCGCCAGCCACGTGGGGGTCGAGACCCAGTACTTC. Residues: CASHVGVETQYF. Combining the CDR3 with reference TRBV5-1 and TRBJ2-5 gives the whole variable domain KAGVTQTPRYLIKTRGQQVTLSCSPISGHRSVSWYQQTPGQGLQFLFEYFSETQRNKGNFPGRFSGRQFSNSRSEMNVSTLELGDSALYLCASHVGVETQYFGPGTRLLVL.